The 26 T cell receptor beta chains in this list originate from one sample, sequenced in a study of blood T cell repertoires in COVID-19. Libraries were prepared by immunoSEQ multiplex PCR; TCRdb keeps only in-frame clonotypes and omits some of them. The sample records about 94,000 clones, approximately 84% being singletons. What was sequenced was peripheral blood. These receptors were obtained from a man in his sixties with acute or convalescent COVID-19.

The V and J genes are TRBV7-2 and TRBJ2-5; D perhaps matches TRBD2 (7 bases). The CDR3 covers 16 residues. V dropped 1 base and J dropped 5 bases, with 17 bases sitting between them. Germline values: CDR1 SGHTA, CDR2 FQGNSA. The CDR3, as DNA: TGTGCCAGCAGCTTAGAAAGTGGGGGGGCTCGCGAGACCCAGTACTTC. Residues: CASSLESGGARETQYF.

V and J are TRBV6-5 and TRBJ1-1; TRBD1 aligns across 7 bases. The CDR3 runs 14 residues. Germline CDR1 and CDR2: MNHEY and SVGAGI. Trimming took 5 bases from V and 0 from J; bases not matched to a gene: 3. CDR3 in DNA: TGTGCCAGCAGTAGTGGACAGGTGAACACTGAAGCTTTCTTT. Translating gives CASSSGQVNTEAFF.

This clone was counted between two and nine times. The chain joins TRBV28 to TRBJ1-1; D is undetermined. This CDR3 comprises 11 residues. CDR1 and CDR2 from the germline V gene are MDHEN and SYDVKM. Trimming removed 2 bases at V and 7 bases at J, with 5 bases between. Written as DNA, the CDR3 is TGTGCCAGCAGTTTAGAGGATGAAGCTTTCTTT. Translation: CASSLEDEAFF.

V is TRBV12-3 or TRBV12-4 and J is TRBJ1-5, with 8 bases identical to TRBD1. The CDR3 covers 13 residues. Germline trimming cut 10 bases from V and 6 bases from J; bases unmatched to any gene: 8. The CDR3 region has the DNA TGTGCCACCTCCCAGGGGGCCGGTCAGCCCCAGCATTTT. This gives the protein CATSQGAGQPQHF.

The chain employs TRBV25-1 and TRBJ2-1; 8 bases line up with TRBD2. This CDR3 is 12 amino acids long. In germline, CDR1 is MGHDK, CDR2 SYGVNS. V gave up 5 bases and J gave up 9 bases; unmatched junction bases: 3. As DNA, the CDR3 is TGTGCCAGCAGTCCCGGGGGGGTTGAGCAGTTCTTC. Amino acid sequence: CASSPGGVEQFF.

Only one count was recorded for this clone. V and J are TRBV30 and TRBJ2-2; the match to TRBD1 covers 9 bases. Germline V CDR1 and CDR2: GTSNPN, SVGIG (reference sequence). The V and J ends lost 3 bases and 6 bases, in that order; junction bases with no gene match: 2. The CDR3 length is 13 residues. CDR3 DNA sequence: TGTGCCTGGAGAAGGACAGGGGCCGGGGAGCTGTTTTTT. As protein: CAWRRTGAGELFF.

This chain uses TRBV7-8 with TRBJ2-5; D possibly corresponds to TRBD1 (6 bases). Germline CDR1 reads SGHVS; CDR2 reads FQNEAQ. Trimming stripped 5 bases from V and 2 bases from J, with 15 bases between. This CDR3 has 15 residues. The CDR3 sequence is CASSVTAGQQETQYF. CDR3 nucleotides: TGTGCCAGCAGCGTTACCGCCGGACAGCAAGAGACCCAGTACTTC.

This clone was recorded a few times. The rearrangement uses TRBV10-3 and TRBJ1-1; D gene unclear. The CDR3 spans 13 residues. Germline-derived CDR1 and CDR2 are ENHRY and SYGVKD. The ends were cut back, 10 bases at V and 1 base at J, with 13 bases in the middle. The CDR3 region is CATTRQSNTEAFF. The DNA for the CDR3 is TGTGCCACCACAAGACAATCGAACACTGAAGCTTTCTTT.

V usage is TRBV11-3 and J usage is TRBJ2-7; D call uncertain. CDR3 size: 15 residues. From germline, CDR1 is SGHNT and CDR2 YENEEA. Trimming took 0 bases from V and 1 from J, leaving 10 bases between them. CDR3: CASSLDLGTSYEQYF. CDR3 in DNA: TGTGCCAGCAGCTTAGATCTGGGCACTTCCTACGAGCAGTACTTC.

This clone was counted a few times. The J gene is TRBJ1-1, the V gene TRBV14; D is ambiguous. Germline V CDR1 and CDR2: SGHDN, FVKESK. V was cut by 4 bases and J by 10 bases, with 16 bases left in between. The CDR3 spans 13 residues. CDR3 sequence (DNA): TGTGCCAGCAGCCGAGGGCCGCGCGGCATAGCTTTCTTT. It codes for CASSRGPRGIAFF.

V and J are TRBV6-5 and TRBJ2-5; 8 positions agree with TRBD1. Germline CDR1 reads MNHEY; CDR2 reads SVGAGI. Trimming removed 5 bases from V and 4 bases from J; junction bases left unmatched: 6. The CDR3 totals 14 residues. CDR3 bases: TGTGCCAGCAGTCCGACAGGGGTGGGAGAGACCCAGTACTTC. This encodes CASSPTGVGETQYF.

The count of this clone is one. The chain carries TRBV19 and TRBJ1-1; 9 positions match TRBD1. The CDR3 is made up of 14 amino acids. V was clipped by 1 base and J by 8 bases; unmatched bases: 5. Germline CDR1 reads LNHDA; CDR2 reads SQIVND (reference sequence). DNA of the CDR3: TGTGCCAGTAGTATAGGAGGGACAGGGCTCGAAGCTTTCTTT. Protein sequence: CASSIGGTGLEAFF.

This sequence joins TRBV7-3 and TRBJ1-6; D uncertain. Per the germline V gene, CDR1 is SGHTA and CDR2 is FQGTGA. CDR3 length: 14 amino acids. V was shortened by 6 bases and J by 4 bases, with 10 bases between the two germline ends. In DNA, the CDR3 is TGTGCCAGCAGTCTGGGCTCATATAATTCACCCCTCCACTTT. Translated: CASSLGSYNSPLHF.

This clone was recorded only once. V usage is TRBV13 and J usage is TRBJ2-7; 9 bases map to TRBD2. The length of the CDR3 is 15 residues. The V gene's germline CDR1 is PRHDT and CDR2 FYEKMQ (reference sequence). After removal of 5 bases from V and 1 base from J, the junction contained 6 bases not matched to a gene. The CDR3 sequence is CASSARGGVSYEQYF. The CDR3 DNA is TGTGCCAGCAGCGCCCGCGGGGGGGTATCCTACGAGCAGTACTTC. The full variable domain, in which reference TRBV13 and TRBJ2-7 provide the parts outside the CDR3, is AAGVIQSPRHLIKEKRETATLKCYPIPRHDTVYWYQQGPGQDPQFLISFYEKMQSDKGSIPDRFSAQQFSDYHSELNMSSLELGDSALYFCASSARGGVSYEQYFGPGTRLTVT.

The DNA for the CDR3 is TGTGCCAGCAGACCAGGACAGGGAGCGGCACCCCTCCACTTT. The encoded protein is CASRPGQGAAPLHF. The chain employs TRBV25-1 and TRBJ1-6; 8 positions agree with TRBD1. This CDR3 contains 14 residues. Germline-derived CDR1 and CDR2 are MGHDK and SYGVNS. V shed 6 bases and J 11 bases; nucleotides not matched to a gene: 9.

This rearrangement joins TRBV6-5 to TRBJ1-4; D is unresolved. The V and J ends lost 0 bases and 7 bases respectively, with 9 bases between them. CDR1 is MNHEY, CDR2 SVGAGI, per germline. CDR3 length: 14 residues. The CDR3 here is CASSYSRFGEKLFF. The CDR3 nucleotides are TGTGCCAGCAGTTACTCGAGGTTCGGTGAAAAACTGTTTTTT.

This rearrangement joins TRBV7-9 to TRBJ1-4, with a possible D match to TRBD1 (5 bases). The CDR3 contains 15 residues. Trimming took off 2 bases at V and 7 bases at J, with 14 bases between the two ends. CDR1 is SEHNR, CDR2 FQNEAQ, per germline (reference sequence). The CDR3 nucleotides are TGTGCCAGCAGCTTACCCATTCGACAGAGTGAAAAACTGTTTTTT. It translates to CASSLPIRQSEKLFF.

With regard to this clone: A read error may produce the germline difference seen at one junction end. The rearrangement links TRBV7-8 to TRBJ2-2, with D tentatively TRBD2 (5 bases). The CDR3 extends over 14 amino acids. CDR1 and CDR2 (germline): SGHVS, FQNEAQ. CDR3 loop: CASSLHRNTGELFF. The CDR3 DNA is TGTGCCAGCAGCTTACACCGGAACACCGGGGAGTTGTTTTTT.

The J gene is TRBJ1-1, the V gene TRBV7-2; tentatively, D is TRBD1 (5 bases). The CDR3 sequence is 14 residues long. The ends were cut back, 2 bases at V and 5 bases at J, with 12 bases in the middle. In germline, CDR1 is SGHTA, CDR2 FQGNSA. The CDR3 region is CASSLYGGWTEAFF. DNA for the CDR3: TGTGCCAGCAGCTTATATGGGGGGTGGACTGAAGCTTTCTTT.

V and J are TRBV7-9 and TRBJ2-1; the match to TRBD2 covers 8 bases. Germline CDR1 SEHNR, CDR2 FQNEAQ (reference sequence). The CDR3 length is 14 residues. Trimming took 3 bases from V and 8 from J; bases not matched to a gene: 6. CDR3 sequence (DNA): TGTGCCAGCAGCTTCGGGGGGGCCGCCCATGAGCAGTTCTTC. It yields the protein CASSFGGAAHEQFF.

The chain couples TRBV30 to TRBJ2-5; no reliable D call. Germline CDR1 and CDR2: GTSNPN and SVGIG (reference sequence). The V end was cut by 3 bases, the J end by 5 bases, with 10 bases between. The CDR3 is made up of 12 amino acids. The CDR3 region has the DNA TGTGCCTGGAGCTTAGTATCCGAGACCCAGTACTTC. It yields the protein CAWSLVSETQYF.

The chain combines TRBV3-1 (or the pseudogene TRBV3-2) with TRBJ1-1, with 7 bases aligning to TRBD1. Losses at the gene ends were 4 bases for V and 4 bases for J; bases not matched to a gene: 21. Germline assignment: CDR1 LGHDT and CDR2 YNNKEL (reference sequence). The CDR3 has 19 residues. CDR3 nucleotide sequence: TGTGCCAGCAGCCCGGAACTAGACAGGGATAAGATCATGGGCACTGAAGCTTTCTTT. This translates into CASSPELDRDKIMGTEAFF.

This clone was found once. The CDR3 region is CASREGVWNTEAFF. Written as DNA, the CDR3 is TGCGCCAGCAGGGAGGGAGTTTGGAACACTGAAGCTTTCTTT. The rearrangement joins TRBV5-1 to TRBJ1-1; D not certain. CDR3 size: 14 residues. V lost 5 bases, J lost 1 base, and 12 bases lay in between. Per germline, CDR1 SGHRS and CDR2 YFSETQ.

The CDR3 DNA sequence: TGTGCCAGCTCACCACGAGCACAGAGCTACGAGCAGTACTTC. This codes for CASSPRAQSYEQYF. The J gene is TRBJ2-7, the V gene TRBV18; no clear D. This CDR3 is 14 amino acids long. Germline values: CDR1 KGHSH, CDR2 LQKENI. Trimming removed 1 base at V and 3 bases at J, with 10 bases between.

The CDR3 DNA sequence: TGTGCCAGCAGCCAAGGGACAGGCCCGAACACCGGGGAGCTGTTTTTT. Its protein is CASSQGTGPNTGELFF. The chain couples TRBV3-1 (or the pseudogene TRBV3-2) to TRBJ2-2, with 7 bases that match TRBD1. V lost 1 base and J lost 0; bases outside the gene matches: 2. The CDR3 runs to 16 residues. From germline, CDR1 is LGHDT and CDR2 YNNKEL (reference sequence).

This clone turned up a few times. The chain links TRBV24-1 to TRBJ2-1; D not certain. CDR3 length equals 13 residues. Trimming removed 1 base from V and 8 bases from J, with 8 bases in between. Germline V gives CDR1 KGHDR, CDR2 SFDVKD. The CDR3 nucleotides are TGTGCCACCAGTGATTTATCAGAGGATGAGCAGTTCTTC. It encodes CATSDLSEDEQFF.